The 26 T cell receptor beta chains below were found in one sample sequenced in a study of vaccination effects on CD4 cells after COVID-19. Under the ViraFEST assay, PBMC were stimulated with viral peptide pools so that antigen-specific CD4+ T cells expanded. Sequencing was performed afterwards. Isolating CD4+ T cells followed approximately 9 days of culture. Each participant was given two doses of one vaccine (BNT162b2 or mRNA-1273). These receptors have no identified antigens. Libraries were prepared by immunoSEQ multiplex PCR; TCRdb keeps only in-frame clonotypes and omits some of them. There are about 59,000 clones in the sample; 78% occur only once, and approximately 1.9% lies in the top ten. The sequencing here drew on CD4+ T cells from PBMCs cultured with HCoV-OC43 spike peptides, taken after COVID-19 vaccination. This sample's subset: HCoV-OC43 spike overlapping peptide pool stimulation. The receptor source for this set is a human donor who received a COVID-19 vaccine.

The chain couples TRBV5-1 to TRBJ2-1, with 7 bases fitting TRBD2. The germline gives CDR1 SGHRS, CDR2 YFSETQ. The CDR3 extends over 14 amino acids. Trimming took 7 bases from V and 5 from J; bases not matched to a gene: 9. This CDR3 is CASGGGRRDNEQFF. In DNA, the CDR3 is TGCGCCAGCGGGGGGGGTAGGCGAGACAATGAGCAGTTCTTC.

This clone was seen a few times. V gene TRBV5-1 combines with J gene TRBJ2-1; no clear D gene. The germline gives CDR1 SGHRS, CDR2 YFSETQ. This CDR3 is 14 amino acids long. Trimming cost V 2 bases and J 7 bases, with 13 bases left between them. The CDR3 region is CASSLPGSMNEQFF. The CDR3 DNA reads as TGCGCCAGCAGCTTACCCGGTAGTATGAATGAGCAGTTCTTC.

V gene TRBV28 combines with J gene TRBJ1-1, with D maybe TRBD1 (5 bases). This CDR3 has 15 residues. V lost 6 bases and J lost 3, with 17 bases in between. The germline V gene encodes CDR1 MDHEN and CDR2 SYDVKM. CDR3 bases: TGTGCCAGCAGAGGGGAGGGTGTAGGCGACACTGAAGCTTTCTTT. Its protein is CASRGEGVGDTEAFF.

This CDR3 is CASRGRSGTETQYF. CDR3 DNA sequence: TGTGCCAGCAGGGGAAGATCAGGGACGGAGACCCAGTACTTC. This chain uses TRBV6-5 with TRBJ2-5; D may match TRBD1 or TRBD2 (5 bases each). Germline V CDR1 and CDR2: MNHEY, SVGAGI. V was clipped by 6 bases and J by 5 bases, with 16 bases between them. This CDR3 comprises 14 residues.

The genes are TRBV12-5 and TRBJ2-1, with 11 bases aligning to TRBD2. The CDR3 consists of 15 residues. Germline assignment: CDR1 LGHNT and CDR2 FRNRAP. After removal of 4 bases from V and 4 bases from J, the junction contained 3 bases not matched to a gene. The CDR3 DNA reads TGTGCTAGTGGTTCACTAGCGGGGGTTTACAATGAGCAGTTCTTC. Its protein product is CASGSLAGVYNEQFF.

The chain employs TRBV5-1 and TRBJ1-2; 8 nucleotides align to TRBD1. Trimming cost V 2 bases and J 4 bases; bases outside gene matches: 4. Looked up from germline, CDR1 is SGHRS and CDR2 is YFSETQ. The CDR3 is made up of 14 amino acids. CDR3 in DNA: TGCGCCAGCAGCTTAGACAGGGGTCTCTATGGCTACACCTTC. Residues: CASSLDRGLYGYTF.

The sample holds one count of this clone. This chain connects TRBV18 to TRBJ2-2; D perhaps matches TRBD1 (5 bases). The germline CDR1 and CDR2 sequences are KGHSH and LQKENI. Trimming pared 4 bases from V and 6 bases from J, leaving 24 bases between. This CDR3 has 18 residues. The CDR3 DNA sequence: TGTGCCAGCTCACTACAGATTGTTTCAGGGAAGGAATCCGGGGAGCTGTTTTTT. Protein: CASSLQIVSGKESGELFF.

The chain combines TRBV2 with TRBJ2-1; TRBD1 aligns across 8 bases. The CDR3 runs to 15 residues. J gave up 8 bases and V 3 bases, and 9 bases lay outside the gene matches. Germline V gives CDR1 SNHLY, CDR2 FYNNEI. The CDR3 here is CASSDRGLPGDEQFF. For the CDR3, the DNA is TGTGCCAGCAGTGACAGGGGGCTCCCTGGCGATGAGCAGTTCTTC.

The chain uses TRBV7-8 and TRBJ1-5; unclear D gene. This CDR3 is 14 amino acids long. Trimming left V 4 bases short and J 5 bases short, with 12 bases between. Germline V gene sequence: CDR1 SGHVS, CDR2 FQNEAQ. CDR3 amino acids: CASSSTRKDQPQHF. Written as DNA, the CDR3 is TGTGCCAGCAGCTCGACACGGAAAGATCAGCCCCAGCATTTT.

This chain joins TRBV5-1 and TRBJ2-3; D not resolved. V was pared by 0 bases and J by 3 bases, with 5 bases between. The CDR3 is 13 amino acids. The germline CDR1 and CDR2 sequences are SGHRS and YFSETQ. CDR3 sequence reads: CASSLGLTDTQYF. CDR3 coding DNA: TGCGCCAGCAGCTTGGGTCTAACAGATACGCAGTATTTT.

V usage is TRBV2 and J usage is TRBJ1-3; D is ambiguous. Trimming stripped 8 bases from V and 0 bases from J, with 8 bases between. Germline V gives CDR1 SNHLY, CDR2 FYNNEI. The CDR3 spans 13 residues. CDR3 DNA sequence: TGTGCCAGCTTGAAACTCTCTGGAAACACCATATATTTT. Protein: CASLKLSGNTIYF.

This chain connects TRBV7-6 to TRBJ2-3; 13 nucleotides line up with TRBD2. CDR1 is SGHVS and CDR2 is FNYEAQ in the germline V gene. The CDR3 is 19 amino acids. V lost 6 bases and J lost 0; bases outside the gene matches: 12. The CDR3: CASSSRPGLAGSSTDTQYF. The CDR3 nucleotides read TGTGCCAGCAGTTCAAGACCGGGACTAGCGGGGTCAAGCACAGATACGCAGTATTTT.

The rearrangement links TRBV9 to TRBJ1-3; TRBD1 agrees at 10 bases. Looked up from germline, CDR1 is SGDLS and CDR2 is YYNGEE. The V gene end was trimmed by 3 bases and the J gene end by 2 bases; junction bases not matched to a gene: 5. The CDR3 covers 16 residues. This chain's CDR3 is CASSAQGTGAGNTIYF. The CDR3 nucleotides read TGTGCCAGCAGCGCCCAGGGGACAGGGGCTGGAAACACCATATATTTT.

The CDR3 protein is CASSIVPGGQPQHF. CDR3 DNA sequence: TGTGCCAGCAGCATTGTACCGGGGGGGCAGCCCCAGCATTTT. The chain couples TRBV7-2 to TRBJ1-5, with a possible D match to TRBD1 (5 bases). Trimming stripped 5 bases from V and 7 bases from J, with 15 bases between. CDR3 size: 14 residues. Per germline, CDR1 SGHTA and CDR2 FQGNSA. Variable domain in full (rest from reference TRBV7-2 and TRBJ1-5): GAGVSQSPSNKVTEKGKDVELRCDPISGHTALYWYRQSLGQGLEFLIYFQGNSAPDKSGLPSDRFSAERTGGSVSTLTIQRTQQEDSAVYLCASSIVPGGQPQHFGDGTRLSIL.

The V call is TRBV3-1 (or the pseudogene TRBV3-2), the J call TRBJ2-3; D unresolved. Germline V lookup: CDR1 LGHDT, CDR2 YNNKEL (reference sequence). V lost 8 bases and J lost 9, with 15 bases in between. The CDR3 loop spans 12 amino acids. For the CDR3, the DNA is TGTGCCAGCCAGGCCCCCCAGGAGACGCAGTATTTT. Translation gives CASQAPQETQYF.

The chain recombines TRBV15 with TRBJ1-6; D possibly corresponds to TRBD1 (6 bases). CDR3 length: 16 amino acids. Per the germline V gene, CDR1 is LNHNV and CDR2 is YYDKDF (reference sequence). The germline V and J ends were trimmed by 0 bases and 6 bases, with 12 bases remaining between them. The CDR3 here is CATSRDITGSNSPLHF. The CDR3 DNA sequence: TGTGCCACCAGCAGAGATATTACAGGGTCTAATTCACCCCTCCACTTT.

This clone was recorded only once. The chain uses TRBV24-1 and TRBJ1-1; 9 bases map to TRBD1. Germline CDR1 KGHDR, CDR2 SFDVKD. V gave up 4 bases and J gave up 4 bases; unmatched junction bases: 6. This CDR3 comprises 15 residues. The CDR3 DNA sequence: TGTGCCACCAGTGACGCGGGACAGGGACCCACTGAAGCTTTCTTT. This translates into CATSDAGQGPTEAFF.

The V and J genes are TRBV6-5 and TRBJ1-2, with D tentatively TRBD1 (6 bases). V was clipped by 5 bases and J by 3 bases, with 16 bases between them. Germline CDR1 is MNHEY and CDR2 is SVGAGI. The CDR3 sequence is 15 residues long. DNA for the CDR3: TGTGCCAGCAGTACCCTCGCGACAGGCGACTATGGCTACACCTTC. Translation: CASSTLATGDYGYTF.

This clone was seen a few times. V usage is TRBV18 and J usage is TRBJ2-2; 11 nucleotides line up with TRBD1. Germline V gene lookup returns CDR1 KGHSH and CDR2 LQKENI. With V trimmed by 6 bases and J by 6 bases, 3 bases remained unmatched. The CDR3 contains 14 residues. The CDR3 nucleotides are TGTGCCAGCTCCGGACAGGGGGCCGCCGGGGAGCTGTTTTTT. Its protein product is CASSGQGAAGELFF.

This clone appeared a few times. The chain is built from TRBV10-3 and TRBJ1-5; TRBD1 aligns across 9 bases. V lost 4 bases and J lost 7; bases outside the gene matches: 5. Germline-derived CDR1 and CDR2 are ENHRY and SYGVKD. The CDR3 extends over 14 amino acids. The CDR3 coding sequence is TGTGCCATCAGTGCCCAGACAGGGGGACAGCCCCAGCATTTT. This codes for CAISAQTGGQPQHF.

The rearrangement joins TRBV30 to TRBJ1-2; D is unclear. This CDR3 region has 15 residues. V lost 3 bases and J lost 4, with 18 bases in between. Germline values: CDR1 GTSNPN, CDR2 SVGIG (reference sequence). CDR3 nucleotide sequence: TGTGCCTGGAGCCCTGATCGACGATCGGTCTATGGCTACACCTTC. Amino acids: CAWSPDRRSVYGYTF.

The J gene is TRBJ2-1, the V gene TRBV7-9, with 9 bases aligning to TRBD2. The V gene end was trimmed by 1 base and the J gene end by 0 bases; junction bases not matched to a gene: 10. CDR1 is SEHNR, CDR2 FQNEAQ, per germline (reference sequence). This CDR3 comprises 19 residues. Here the CDR3 reads CASSLESLAGRSSYNEQFF. The CDR3 nucleotides read TGTGCCAGCAGCTTAGAGTCTCTAGCGGGACGAAGCTCCTACAATGAGCAGTTCTTC.

This chain links TRBV30 with TRBJ1-2, with D tentatively TRBD1 (5 bases). Germline V gives CDR1 GTSNPN, CDR2 SVGIG (reference sequence). V was cut by 3 bases and J by 3 bases, with 8 bases left in between. There are 12 residues in the CDR3. CDR3 in DNA: TGTGCCTGGAGCGGGACCGACTATGGCTACACCTTC. Translating gives CAWSGTDYGYTF.

This sequence joins TRBV19 and TRBJ1-5, with 8 bases matching TRBD1. The germline V gene has CDR1 LNHDA and CDR2 SQIVND (reference sequence). The length of the CDR3 is 15 residues. V lost 10 bases and J lost 3; bases outside the gene matches: 11. The CDR3 spells CATSEGTGPNQPQHF. CDR3 nucleotides: TGTGCCACCTCAGAGGGGACAGGCCCCAATCAGCCCCAGCATTTT.

The J gene is TRBJ1-4, the V gene TRBV4-1; a possible D gene is TRBD1 (6 bases). CDR3 size: 16 residues. Germline CDR1 and CDR2: MGHRA and YSYEKL. V lost 2 bases and J 7 bases, leaving 17 bases between the germline ends. The DNA for the CDR3 is TGCGCCAGCAGCCAAAATATCCCGGGGGGCGGTGAAAAACTGTTTTTT. This translates into CASSQNIPGGGEKLFF.

The chain recombines TRBV24-1 with TRBJ2-3; no reliable D call. CDR1 and CDR2 (germline): KGHDR, SFDVKD. This CDR3 contains 13 residues. V shed 5 bases and J shed 4 bases, with 9 bases lying between them. CDR3 residues: CATSGSSADTQYF. CDR3 nucleotide sequence: TGTGCCACCAGTGGTAGTAGTGCAGATACGCAGTATTTT.